One TCR beta chain is described in this entry. This sample is drawn from a study of blood T cell repertoires in COVID-19. V lost 8 bases and J 3 bases, leaving 11 bases between the germline ends. CDR1 is MDHEN and CDR2 is SYDVKM in the germline V gene. The CDR3 contains 13 residues. As originally analysed: It was from reference gene primer amplification that nucleated cell counts were estimated. Here immunoSEQ multiplex PCR was the method, and the copy in TCRdb shows in-frame clones only, minus some. The V and J calls and the clone size are those of that table, but D and trimming were determined from the DNA. The sample carries approximately 190,000 clones, more than 80% recorded once.

J is TRBJ1-5 and V is TRBV28; D remains unclear. The sample was peripheral blood. This clonotype originated in a man over 45 with acute or convalescent COVID-19. The DNA of the CDR3 is TGTGCCAGCCGACAATCGCCCAATCAGCCCCAGCATTTT. It encodes CASRQSPNQPQHF.